Described below is a single T cell receptor beta chain sequence and its context. Its antigen remains unidentified. This sample was included in a study of OX40 agonist ivuxolimab in advanced cancers. Study context: Prior anti-PD-1, anti-PD-L1 or anti-CTLA-4 therapy was allowed; approximately 41% had some. Study-level points and caveats: Clonal expansion among partial responders at 0.1-3.0 mg/kg ranked near the lowest. At 0.1 to 3.0 mg/kg and by week 6, CD4+ and CD8+ T cells in the blood had expanded clonally.

Libraries were prepared by immunoSEQ multiplex PCR; TCRdb keeps only in-frame clonotypes and omits some of them. Of about 80,000 clones in the sample, about 92% were seen once. Sampling of blood occurred at baseline, cycle 4 day 1, and cycle 7 day 1. Sequences were derived from CD4+ or CD8+ T cells sorted from blood, sampled in a trial of the OX40 agonist ivuxolimab. This clonotype was sampled from an adult with an advanced solid tumor such as melanoma, head and neck, liver or kidney cancer.

As DNA, the CDR3 is TGTGCCAGCAGCTTAACGGGACTAGCCCTTAATGAGCAGTTCTTC. Translated: CASSLTGLALNEQFF. V and J are TRBV7-2 and TRBJ2-1, with 9 bases matching TRBD2. Trimming at V came to 2 bases and at J to 7 bases, leaving 6 bases not matched to a gene. The CDR3 covers 15 residues. Germline values: CDR1 SGHTA, CDR2 FQGNSA.